This T cell receptor beta chain appears in the sequencing data of a study of T cells in localized non-small cell lung cancer. Study findings and constraints: Clonality of T cells reached its maximum in uninvolved adjacent lung, surpassing tumor. Patients showing higher blood T cell density tended to see longer overall survival. The study detected a median roughly 61 of the top 100 tumor clones in adjacent lung.

About this clone: The antigen is not known.

Adjacent lung was taken at least 2 cm from the tumor margin, free of atypia. Libraries were prepared by immunoSEQ multiplex PCR; TCRdb keeps only in-frame clonotypes and omits some of them. The repertoire has 2,000 or so clones, 25% to 30% of them found once; the top ten carry roughly 16%. There are 14 residues in the CDR3. CDR1 is MNHGY, CDR2 SAAAGT, per germline. Germline trimming cut 2 bases from V and 4 bases from J; bases unmatched to any gene: 0. Sequencing used normal lung tissue next to the tumor, obtained before any cancer treatment. The receptor comes from a female donor over 55 with stage I lung adenocarcinoma. The gene calls are TRBV6-8 and TRBJ2-1; 9 nucleotides line up with TRBD2. The chain's CDR3 is CASSYTSGYNEQFF. For the CDR3, the DNA is TGTGCCAGCAGTTACACTAGCGGGTACAATGAGCAGTTCTTC.